These 18 T cell receptor beta chains originate from one sample sequenced in a study of cytomegalovirus exposure and HLA in healthy donors. It was with 60 Vbeta and 13 Jbeta primers that the PCR ran. Sequencing used immunoSEQ multiplex PCR; TCRdb keeps in-frame clones, though not all of them. The sample gives 110,000 to 150,000 clones, roughly three quarters of which show up once; roughly 4.7% is in the top ten. The sample taken for sequencing was PBMCs. The receptors here all came from a male donor in good health and CMV-seronegative.

The V call is TRBV4-3, the J call TRBJ1-2, with D unresolved. Germline V gene sequence: CDR1 LGHNA, CDR2 YSLEER. CDR3 length: 17 residues. Trimming stripped 0 bases from V and 5 bases from J, with 19 bases between. CDR3 residues: CASSQDIGLEGLYGYTF. Here the CDR3 DNA reads TGCGCCAGCAGCCAAGATATCGGTCTTGAGGGTCTATATGGCTACACCTTC.

This chain uses TRBV4-3 with TRBJ2-6; D not certain. This CDR3 spans 17 amino acids. Trimming left V 0 bases short and J 0 bases short, with 9 bases between. Germline CDR1 reads LGHNA; CDR2 reads YSLEER. Here the CDR3 reads CASSQELLLSGANVLTF. Here the CDR3 DNA reads TGCGCCAGCAGCCAAGAACTGCTGCTCTCTGGGGCCAACGTCCTGACTTTC.

The chain combines TRBV9 with TRBJ1-2; TRBD1 agrees at 10 bases. The germline gives CDR1 SGDLS, CDR2 YYNGEE. The CDR3 covers 17 residues. V lost 3 bases and J lost 1; bases outside the gene matches: 9. The CDR3 region is CASSALDRGPDNYGYTF. CDR3 coding DNA: TGTGCCAGCAGCGCTCTCGACAGGGGGCCTGATAACTATGGCTACACCTTC. The entire variable domain, with the rest obtained from reference TRBV9 and TRBJ1-2, is as follows: DSGVTQTPKHLITATGQRVTLRCSPRSGDLSVYWYQQSLDQGLQFLIQYYNGEERAKGNILERFSAQQFPDLHSELNLSSLELGDSALYFCASSALDRGPDNYGYTFGSGTRLTVV.

V usage is TRBV19 and J usage is TRBJ1-2; TRBD1 matches at 10 bases. V lost 3 bases to trimming and J lost 7 bases; unmatched junction nucleotides: 8. CDR3 length equals 15 residues. Germline-derived CDR1 and CDR2 are LNHDA and SQIVND (reference sequence). The CDR3 DNA sequence: TGTGCCAGTAGTATTCGACAGGGGGCGATCGGTGGCTACACCTTC. It yields the protein CASSIRQGAIGGYTF.

This clone showed up just once. The CDR3 DNA is TGTGCCAGCAGCTTTACACGGAGCGACGAGCAGTACTTC. Translation: CASSFTRSDEQYF. The chain is built from TRBV7-2 and TRBJ2-7; D gene ambiguous. V lost 3 bases and J 5 bases, leaving 11 bases between the germline ends. This CDR3 spans 13 amino acids. Germline-derived CDR1 and CDR2 are SGHTA and FQGNSA.

V usage is TRBV9 and J usage is TRBJ2-2, with TRBD2 matching over 12 bases. The germline V gene has CDR1 SGDLS and CDR2 YYNGEE. V shed 3 bases, J shed 5 bases, and the junction held 5 bases outside the gene matches. This CDR3 is 16 amino acids long. The CDR3 reads CASSDGTSGLTGELFF. The CDR3 DNA reads TGTGCCAGCAGCGATGGGACTAGCGGGTTAACCGGGGAGCTGTTTTTT.

The chain uses TRBV5-8 and TRBJ1-2; TRBD1 agrees at 7 bases. CDR1 and CDR2 from the germline V gene are SGHTS and YDEGEE. V gave up 0 bases and J gave up 9 bases; unmatched junction bases: 2. The CDR3 loop spans 12 amino acids. As DNA, the CDR3 is TGTGCCAGCAGCTTGGACAGGGGCCGCTACACCTTC. Encoded protein: CASSLDRGRYTF.

In the case of this clone: One end of the junction fails to match germline, which may point to a read error. This chain uses TRBV7-9 with TRBJ2-5, with 8 bases aligning to TRBD1. There are 15 residues in the CDR3. Germline-derived CDR1 and CDR2 are SEHNR and FQNEAQ (reference sequence). The CDR3 loop is CASTLGQGARETQYF. Written as DNA, the CDR3 is TGTGCCAGCACCTTAGGGCAGGGGGCACGAGAGACCCAGTACTTC.

The rearrangement joins TRBV4-1 to TRBJ1-2, with 9 nucleotides matching TRBD1. CDR1 and CDR2 from the germline V gene are MGHRA and YSYEKL. With 4 bases clipped from V and 0 bases from J, the junction kept 6 bases outside the gene matches. This CDR3 has 16 amino acids. As DNA, the CDR3 is TGCGCCAGCAGCCGACTGGACAGGGGTCCTAACTATGGCTACACCTTC. Protein product: CASSRLDRGPNYGYTF.

This chain uses TRBV6-5 with TRBJ2-2, with D tentatively TRBD1 (5 bases). Germline V gene data show CDR1 as MNHEY and CDR2 as SVGAGI. This CDR3 is 14 amino acids long. V gave up 2 bases and J gave up 6 bases, with 10 bases separating them. The CDR3 loop is CASSYRGRAGELFF. The CDR3 bases are TGTGCCAGCAGTTACAGGGGTAGAGCCGGGGAGCTGTTTTTT.

The chain employs TRBV9 and TRBJ2-1; tentatively, D is TRBD2 (6 bases). Trimming removed 5 bases from V and 8 bases from J, with 26 bases in between. The CDR3 consists of 17 residues. Germline V CDR1 and CDR2: SGDLS, YYNGEE. The CDR3 region is CASSPPWGVSRSYEQFF. The CDR3 nucleotides are TGTGCCAGCAGTCCCCCTTGGGGGGTCTCACGTTCCTATGAGCAGTTCTTC.

This rearrangement joins TRBV7-2 to TRBJ2-2; D not certain. The germline V gene encodes CDR1 SGHTA and CDR2 FQGNSA. V lost 4 bases and J 2 bases, leaving 8 bases between the germline ends. This CDR3 is 14 amino acids long. The DNA of the CDR3 is TGTGCCAGCAGCTCGTCTACTAACACCGGGGAGCTGTTTTTT. Translating it yields CASSSSTNTGELFF.

The chain joins TRBV5-6 to TRBJ1-2, with 9 bases aligning to TRBD1. The CDR3 contains 14 residues. The germline CDR1 and CDR2 sequences are SGHDT and YYEEEE. Trimming removed 2 bases from V and 3 bases from J; junction bases left unmatched: 2. CDR3 protein: CASSLQGAYYGYTF. The CDR3, as DNA: TGTGCCAGCAGCTTACAGGGGGCGTACTATGGCTACACCTTC. Drawing the rest from reference TRBV5-6 and TRBJ1-2, the complete variable domain is DAGVTQSPTHLIKTRGQQVTLRCSPKSGHDTVSWYQQALGQGPQFIFQYYEEEERQRGNFPDRFSGHQFPNYSSELNVNALLLGDSALYLCASSLQGAYYGYTFGSGTRLTVV.

The V gene is TRBV28, the J gene TRBJ1-5; no reliable D call. The CDR3 covers 11 residues. Germline V lookup: CDR1 MDHEN, CDR2 SYDVKM. V was shortened by 7 bases and J by 4 bases, with 5 bases between the two germline ends. The CDR3 sequence is CASNNNQPQHF. CDR3 in DNA: TGTGCCAGCAATAATAATCAGCCCCAGCATTTT.

The chain is built from TRBV6-5 and TRBJ1-6; D is possibly TRBD1 (6 bases). Trimming shortened V by 0 bases and J by 9 bases, and 15 bases separated the two germline ends. Germline CDR1 reads MNHEY; CDR2 reads SVGAGI. The CDR3 totals 16 residues. Here the CDR3 reads CASSYSGGGASSPLHF. Written as DNA, the CDR3 is TGTGCCAGCAGTTACTCGGGGGGGGGCGCGAGTTCACCCCTCCACTTT.

This rearrangement joins TRBV9 to TRBJ1-3, with 9 bases lining up with TRBD1. There are 18 residues in the CDR3. Germline V CDR1 and CDR2: SGDLS, YYNGEE. The ends lost 4 bases at V and 5 bases at J; junction bases unmatched: 16. The DNA of the CDR3 is TGTGCCAGCAGCCCGACAGACGTGGGACAGGGACGAAGAAACACCATATATTTT. Its protein is CASSPTDVGQGRRNTIYF.

This clone was seen just once. V gene TRBV2 combines with J gene TRBJ1-4, with 8 bases lining up with TRBD1. This CDR3 comprises 17 residues. The germline V gene has CDR1 SNHLY and CDR2 FYNNEI. The V segment lost 6 bases and the J segment 8 bases; nucleotides outside the gene matches: 17. CDR3 DNA: TGTGCCAGCAGAAAGGGACAGGTGACGCGCCAAAGAGAAAAACTGTTTTTT. This sequence encodes CASRKGQVTRQREKLFF.

The chain is built from TRBV4-3 and TRBJ1-6, with D perhaps matching TRBD1 (5 bases). The length of the CDR3 is 14 residues. Looked up from germline, CDR1 is LGHNA and CDR2 is YSLEER. The V gene lost 1 base and the J gene lost 7 bases, with 8 bases spanning the gap. CDR3 loop: CASSQGQLNSPLHF. CDR3 nucleotide sequence: TGCGCCAGCAGCCAAGGACAGCTAAATTCACCCCTCCACTTT.